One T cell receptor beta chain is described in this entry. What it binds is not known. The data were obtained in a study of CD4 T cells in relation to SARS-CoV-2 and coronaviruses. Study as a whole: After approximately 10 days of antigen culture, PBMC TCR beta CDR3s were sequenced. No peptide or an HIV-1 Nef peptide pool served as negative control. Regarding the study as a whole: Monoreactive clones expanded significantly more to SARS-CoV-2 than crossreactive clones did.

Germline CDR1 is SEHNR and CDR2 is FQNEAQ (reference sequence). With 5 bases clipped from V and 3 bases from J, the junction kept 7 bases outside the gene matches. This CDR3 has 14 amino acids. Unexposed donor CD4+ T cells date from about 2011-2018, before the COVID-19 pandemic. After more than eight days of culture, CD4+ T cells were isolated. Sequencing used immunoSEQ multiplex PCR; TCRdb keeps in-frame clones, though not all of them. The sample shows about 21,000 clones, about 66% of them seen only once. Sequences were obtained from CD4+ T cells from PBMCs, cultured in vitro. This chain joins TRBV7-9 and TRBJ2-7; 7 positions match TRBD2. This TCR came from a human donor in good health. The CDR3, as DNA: TGTGCCAGCAGCCCCATGAGGGAGGGCTACGAGCAGTACTTC. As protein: CASSPMREGYEQYF.